These 32 T cell receptor beta chains came from one sample sequenced in a study of spatial heterogeneity in lung cancer. Time point described: blood at routine non-recurrence follow-up after resection. One entry per CDR3 protein results from TCRdb running MiXCR on the 5' RACE reads. The sample holds roughly 3,000 distinct CDR3 sequences, roughly three fifths seen once. The specimen comprised PBMCs, sampled at follow-up. These receptors were collected from a male donor with early-stage non-small cell lung cancer.

This clonotype was seen a handful of times. Since it is a stray read in a library aimed at alpha chains, this beta chain has a size that is not meaningful. V usage is TRBV2 and J usage is TRBJ2-3; D gene uncertain. The germline V gene has CDR1 SNHLY and CDR2 FYNNEI. Trimming removed 5 bases from V and 7 bases from J, with 16 bases in between. The CDR3 is 14 amino acids. CDR3 residues: CASSLLSRRHTQYF. The DNA of the CDR3 is TGTGCCAGCAGTCTATTAAGCAGGCGGCATACGCAGTATTTT.

A word on this clonotype: This beta chain lies outside the target of a library built for alpha chains; its clone size means little. V gene TRBV18 combines with J gene TRBJ1-1, with D unclear. This CDR3 spans 16 amino acids. CDR1 KGHSH and CDR2 LQKENI come from the germline V gene. The ends were cut back, 1 base at V and 4 bases at J, with 16 bases in the middle. CDR3: CASSPRPLPMGTEAFF. DNA for the CDR3: TGTGCCAGCTCACCACGGCCGCTCCCAATGGGCACTGAAGCTTTCTTT.

The table lists this clonotype with a few counts. The library was prepared for alpha chains; this beta chain is a stray read, so its frequency means little. The V and J genes are TRBV7-3 and TRBJ2-7; D may correspond to TRBD1 or TRBD2 (7 bases each). Trimming removed 6 bases from V and 1 base from J, with 19 bases in between. Germline assignment: CDR1 SGHTA and CDR2 FQGTGA. The CDR3 is 16 residues long. The CDR3: CASRPYHRGGSYEQYF. CDR3 DNA: TGTGCCAGCAGACCTTATCACAGGGGAGGGTCCTACGAGCAGTACTTC.

Concerning this clonotype itself: This beta chain is a stray read from a library made for alpha chains; its abundance is not meaningful. V and J are TRBV29-1 and TRBJ2-5; a possible D gene is TRBD1 (6 bases). Trimming shortened V by 7 bases and J by 5 bases, and 17 bases separated the two germline ends. This CDR3 region has 13 residues. Looked up from germline, CDR1 is SQVTM and CDR2 is ANQGSEA. CDR3 region: CSAGNRAQETQYF. The DNA for the CDR3 is TGCAGCGCTGGAAACAGGGCCCAGGAGACCCAGTACTTC.

Regarding this clonotype: Within a library made for alpha chains, this beta chain is off target, and its count is uninformative. The chain is built from TRBV7-9 and TRBJ2-5; D is unclear. This CDR3 region has 14 residues. V dropped 5 bases and J dropped 3 bases, with 13 bases sitting between them. CDR1 and CDR2 from the germline V gene are SEHNR and FQNEAQ (reference sequence). Here the CDR3 DNA reads TGTGCCAGCAGCCTTCGGACCGACGAAGAGACCCAGTACTTC. This translates into CASSLRTDEETQYF.

This clonotype was counted a few times. This beta chain slipped into a library made for alpha chains as a stray read, so its size is not meaningful. This chain connects TRBV7-9 to TRBJ2-7, with 12 bases identical to TRBD1. CDR1 SEHNR and CDR2 FQNEAQ come from the germline V gene (reference sequence). The CDR3 consists of 13 residues. J gave up 6 bases and V 5 bases, and 2 bases lay outside the gene matches. The CDR3 loop reads CASSLGQGAEQYF. DNA for the CDR3: TGTGCCAGCAGCCTGGGACAGGGGGCCGAGCAGTACTTC. Based on the CDR3 plus reference TRBV7-9 and TRBJ2-7, the full variable domain is DTGVSQNPRHKITKRGQNVTFRCDPISEHNRLYWYRQTLGQGPEFLTYFQNEAQLEKSRLLSDRFSAERPKGSFSTLEIQRTEQGDSAMYLCASSLGQGAEQYFGPGTRLTVT.

Note on this clonotype: This beta chain represents an off-target read in a library built for alpha chains; its size is of limited meaning. V and J are TRBV12-5 and TRBJ2-4, with D perhaps matching TRBD2 (6 bases). The CDR3 loop spans 15 amino acids. Between the trimmed V and J ends, which lost 0 bases and 6 bases, there was a span of 12 bases. Germline CDR1 LGHNT, CDR2 FRNRAP. The CDR3: CASGLVAGPRNIQYF. DNA of the CDR3: TGTGCTAGTGGTTTGGTGGCGGGACCGAGAAACATTCAGTACTTC.

This clonotype was counted once. The library was prepared for alpha chains; this beta chain is a stray read, so its frequency means little. CDR3 region: CASSPTGGRGTGELFF. In DNA form, the CDR3 reads TGTGCCAGCAGCCCCACAGGGGGCAGAGGCACCGGGGAGCTGTTTTTT. This rearrangement joins TRBV12-3 or TRBV12-4 to TRBJ2-2, with TRBD1 identical over 9 bases. The V and J ends lost 6 bases and 4 bases, in that order; junction bases with no gene match: 9. This CDR3 is 16 amino acids long.

Turning to this clonotype: Since the library was made to target alpha chains, this beta chain is a stray read and its abundance is not meaningful. J is TRBJ2-1 and V is TRBV11-2; 11 bases match TRBD2. CDR1 SGHAT and CDR2 FQNNGV come from the germline V gene. This CDR3 contains 16 residues. The trim removed 5 bases at V and 4 bases at J, leaving 7 bases unmatched. The CDR3 loop reads CASSPRLAGFYNEQFF. CDR3 nucleotide sequence: TGTGCCAGCAGCCCAAGACTAGCGGGGTTTTACAATGAGCAGTTCTTC. Looking up the rest from reference TRBV11-2 and TRBJ2-1 gives the full variable domain: EAGVAQSPRYKIIEKRQSVAFWCNPISGHATLYWYQQILGQGPKLLIQFQNNGVVDDSQLPKDRFSAERLKGVDSTLKIQPAKLEDSAVYLCASSPRLAGFYNEQFFGPGTRLTVL.

This clonotype was detected once. Little can be read into the size of this beta chain, an off-target read in a library designed for alpha chains. The chain carries TRBV12-3 or TRBV12-4 and TRBJ2-1; 11 bases are a match to TRBD2. The CDR3 extends over 17 amino acids. V was pared by 8 bases and J by 5 bases, with 14 bases of the junction left unmatched. Here the CDR3 DNA reads TGTGCCAGCGTCGATAGCGGGAGGGCGTCGTCCAACAATGAGCAGTTCTTC. Residues: CASVDSGRASSNNEQFF.

The table lists this clonotype with a few counts. A library prepared for alpha chains yielded this beta chain as an off-target read; its size is of little meaning. This chain links TRBV10-2 with TRBJ2-6; no definite D call. The CDR3 is 16 amino acids. V was shortened by 1 base and J by 0 bases, with 7 bases between the two germline ends. CDR1 is WSHSY and CDR2 is SAAADI in the germline V gene. The CDR3 spells CASSEWTDSGANVLTF. The CDR3 DNA follows: TGCGCCAGCAGTGAGTGGACCGACTCTGGGGCCAACGTCCTGACTTTC.

With respect to this clonotype: This beta chain is a stray read from a library made for alpha chains; its abundance is not meaningful. The chain employs TRBV11-2 and TRBJ2-1; D gene unclear. This CDR3 has 12 residues. Germline CDR1 and CDR2: SGHAT and FQNNGV. V lost 2 bases, J lost 6 bases, and 5 bases lay in between. CDR3 in amino acids: CASSLPSNEQFF. The CDR3 DNA follows: TGTGCCAGCAGCTTACCGTCCAATGAGCAGTTCTTC.

This clonotype was recorded a few times. Found in a library prepared for alpha chains, this beta chain is an off-target read, and its abundance has little meaning. This chain connects TRBV4-1 to TRBJ2-7; 7 bases are shared with TRBD2. After removal of 1 base from V and 2 bases from J, the junction contained 20 bases not matched to a gene. Germline V gives CDR1 MGHRA, CDR2 YSYEKL. CDR3 length: 20 residues. The CDR3, as DNA: TGCGCCAGCAGCCAAGTGGTCCGGACTAGTGAACAACCTAGCCCCTACGAGCAGTACTTC. Translated: CASSQVVRTSEQPSPYEQYF.

Concerning this clonotype: The library was built for alpha chains, so this beta chain is an off-target read and its size means little. The V gene is TRBV11-2, the J gene TRBJ2-1; D is possibly TRBD2 (6 bases). V lost 4 bases, J lost 0 bases, and 22 bases lay in between. Germline CDR1 and CDR2: SGHAT and FQNNGV. This CDR3 spans 19 amino acids. CDR3 sequence: CASSSLGGRTRFSYNEQFF. CDR3 DNA: TGTGCCAGCAGCTCCCTTGGGGGGAGGACGCGATTCTCCTACAATGAGCAGTTCTTC.

This clonotype was seen a few times. The size of this beta chain means little, since it is a stray read in a library made for alpha chains. The V call is TRBV10-3, the J call TRBJ2-2, with D perhaps TRBD2 (6 bases). Trimming removed 4 bases at V and 4 bases at J, with 16 bases between. The CDR3 totals 16 residues. Germline V lookup: CDR1 ENHRY, CDR2 SYGVKD. CDR3 sequence reads: CAISAQGLSGTGELFF. The CDR3 DNA sequence: TGTGCCATCAGTGCGCAGGGACTGTCGGGCACCGGGGAGCTGTTTTTT.

This clonotype appeared a few times. Within a library made for alpha chains, this beta chain is off target, and its count is uninformative. The chain has TRBV28 and TRBJ2-3; D could derive from TRBD1 or TRBD2 (6 bases each). In germline, CDR1 is MDHEN, CDR2 SYDVKM. V shed 7 bases and J shed 4 bases, with 18 bases lying between them. The CDR3 sequence is 15 residues long. The CDR3 reads CASIPRGGVADTQYF. CDR3 DNA sequence: TGTGCCAGCATTCCCAGGGGCGGGGTCGCAGATACGCAGTATTTT.

Concerning this clonotype itself: This beta chain appears as a stray read in a library generated for alpha chains; its size is not informative. This chain uses TRBV5-1 with TRBJ2-4; D uncertain. CDR1 and CDR2 (germline): SGHRS, YFSETQ. V gave up 7 bases and J gave up 0 bases, with 14 bases separating them. The CDR3 has 15 amino acids. CDR3 protein: CASALDGVAKNIQYF. The CDR3 bases are TGCGCCAGCGCCTTGGATGGAGTAGCCAAAAACATTCAGTACTTC.

For this clonotype: Since the library was made to target alpha chains, this beta chain is a stray read and its abundance is not meaningful. CDR3 in DNA: TGTGCCAGCAGTTTAACGGGGGTGCGGCAAGAGACCCAGTACTTC. Protein product: CASSLTGVRQETQYF. The rearrangement links TRBV28 to TRBJ2-5; a weak D match, TRBD2 (6 bases). V was trimmed by 2 bases and J by 2 bases, leaving 12 bases between them. Per the germline V gene, CDR1 is MDHEN and CDR2 is SYDVKM. The CDR3 spans 15 residues.

Details on this clonotype: This beta chain is a stray sequence in a library constructed for alpha chains; its clone size is not meaningful. The chain recombines TRBV28 with TRBJ2-7; the D is unclear. Germline V CDR1 and CDR2: MDHEN, SYDVKM. The V end lost 5 bases, the J end lost 0 bases, and 17 bases lay between the germline ends. There are 16 residues in the CDR3. CDR3 protein: CASSPPPGMGSYEQYF. The DNA of the CDR3 is TGTGCCAGCAGTCCTCCGCCAGGTATGGGCTCCTACGAGCAGTACTTC.

Regarding this clonotype: The library was designed around alpha chains, so this beta chain is a stray read whose abundance carries little weight. V gene TRBV11-2 combines with J gene TRBJ2-2, with 10 positions matching TRBD1. The CDR3 has 16 amino acids. Trimming cost V 4 bases and J 4 bases; bases outside gene matches: 6. Germline values: CDR1 SGHAT, CDR2 FQNNGV. The CDR3 sequence is CASSSGTGDITGELFF. In DNA, the CDR3 is TGTGCCAGCAGCTCAGGGACAGGGGACATCACCGGGGAGCTGTTTTTT.

With regard to this clonotype: A library made for alpha chains picked up this beta chain off target, so its size means little. This chain links TRBV7-9 with TRBJ1-1; maybe TRBD1 (6 bases). The CDR3 length is 14 residues. The V and J ends lost 5 bases and 3 bases respectively, with 13 bases between them. Germline V gene lookup returns CDR1 SEHNR and CDR2 FQNEAQ (reference sequence). CDR3 coding DNA: TGTGCCAGCAGCCGAACAGGGTCCTACACTGAAGCTTTCTTT. Its translation: CASSRTGSYTEAFF.

This clonotype is categorized as large. This beta chain appears as a stray read in a library generated for alpha chains; its size is not informative. The chain is built from TRBV7-2 and TRBJ2-2, with D unresolved. Between the trimmed V and J ends, which lost 3 bases and 7 bases, there was a span of 12 bases. The CDR3 is 14 residues long. The germline V gene has CDR1 SGHTA and CDR2 FQGNSA. CDR3 protein: CASSFRPAGGELFF. The CDR3 region has the DNA TGTGCCAGCAGCTTTCGACCGGCCGGCGGGGAGCTGTTTTTT.

To note about this clonotype: The library was built for alpha chains, so this beta chain is an off-target read and its size means little. The chain couples TRBV7-9 to TRBJ2-2, with D hard to call. V lost 5 bases, J lost 5 bases, and 15 bases lay in between. Germline-derived CDR1 and CDR2 are SEHNR and FQNEAQ (reference sequence). The CDR3 runs 15 residues. The CDR3 DNA reads as TGTGCCAGCAGCCCCAAGCTCGGCCCTACCGGGGAGCTGTTTTTT. Its protein is CASSPKLGPTGELFF. The full variable domain, in which reference TRBV7-9 and TRBJ2-2 provide the parts outside the CDR3, is DTGVSQNPRHKITKRGQNVTFRCDPISEHNRLYWYRQTLGQGPEFLTYFQNEAQLEKSRLLSDRFSAERPKGSFSTLEIQRTEQGDSAMYLCASSPKLGPTGELFFGEGSRLTVL.

This clonotype was seen once. This beta chain is a stray sequence in a library constructed for alpha chains; its clone size is not meaningful. CDR3 in DNA: TGCAGTGCCCTACCCACGGGGGGGTACAATGAGCAGTTCTTC. Protein product: CSALPTGGYNEQFF. The chain employs TRBV20-1 and TRBJ2-1, with 8 bases identical to TRBD2. This CDR3 has 14 amino acids. V trimming: 6 bases; J trimming: 4 bases; junction bases outside the gene matches: 8. Germline CDR1 DFQATT, CDR2 SNEGSKA (reference sequence).

A remark on this clonotype: This beta chain is off target for a library built for alpha chains, so its abundance means little. The chain employs TRBV19 and TRBJ2-1; TRBD2 is a possible D gene (6 bases). Trimming pared 2 bases from V and 7 bases from J, leaving 15 bases between. The length of the CDR3 is 15 residues. Germline CDR1 is LNHDA and CDR2 is SQIVND (reference sequence). DNA for the CDR3: TGTGCCAGTAGTATATCCCGGGGGTCCAGGAATGAGCAGTTCTTC. Translated, it gives CASSISRGSRNEQFF. The entire variable domain, with the rest obtained from reference TRBV19 and TRBJ2-1, is as follows: DGGITQSPKYLFRKEGQNVTLSCEQNLNHDAMYWYRQDPGQGLRLIYYSQIVNDFQKGDIAEGYSVSREKKESFPLTVTSAQKNPTAFYLCASSISRGSRNEQFFGPGTRLTVL.

This clonotype was found once. The size of this beta chain means little, since it is a stray read in a library made for alpha chains. The V call is TRBV5-1, the J call TRBJ2-5, with 7 bases identical to TRBD2. V dropped 1 base and J dropped 1; count of bases not matched to a gene: 7. The CDR3 runs 16 residues. Per germline, CDR1 SGHRS and CDR2 YFSETQ. CDR3 region: CASSLSGELLQETQYF. The CDR3 nucleotides are TGCGCCAGCAGCTTGAGCGGGGAACTGCTCCAAGAGACCCAGTACTTC.

Of note for this clonotype: Since the library was made to target alpha chains, this beta chain is a stray read and its abundance is not meaningful. The chain combines TRBV9 with TRBJ2-5; D call uncertain. Looked up from germline, CDR1 is SGDLS and CDR2 is YYNGEE. CDR3 length: 13 amino acids. V was pared by 3 bases and J by 3 bases, with 9 bases between. CDR3 sequence (DNA): TGTGCCAGCAGCGCGACCCCCAAAGAGACCCAGTACTTC. Protein product: CASSATPKETQYF.

A note on this clonotype: Since it is a stray read in a library aimed at alpha chains, this beta chain has a size that is not meaningful. The chain carries TRBV5-4 and TRBJ2-3; 8 nucleotides agree with TRBD2. The CDR3 sequence is 17 residues long. Germline V gives CDR1 SGHNT, CDR2 YYREEE (reference sequence). V trimming: 0 bases; J trimming: 2 bases; junction bases outside the gene matches: 8. CDR3 protein: CASSLARLAGDTDTQYF. In DNA, the CDR3 is TGTGCCAGCAGCTTGGCCCGTCTAGCGGGTGACACAGATACGCAGTATTTT.

To note about this clonotype: In a library made to pick up alpha chains, this beta chain is a stray read with a size that means little. The gene calls are TRBV24-1 and TRBJ2-1; maybe TRBD2 (7 bases). Deletions cut 6 bases from V and 3 bases from J, with 14 bases between. Germline CDR1 is KGHDR and CDR2 is SFDVKD. The CDR3 contains 15 residues. The CDR3 is CATSRGARNYNEQFF. For the CDR3, the DNA is TGTGCCACCAGTCGGGGGGCGAGAAACTACAATGAGCAGTTCTTC.

With regard to this clonotype: A library made for alpha chains picked up this beta chain off target, so its size means little. The rearrangement uses TRBV7-6 and TRBJ1-1, with D maybe TRBD1 (5 bases). V gave up 1 base and J gave up 3 bases, with 15 bases separating them. Germline V gives CDR1 SGHVS, CDR2 FNYEAQ. The CDR3 runs to 16 residues. This chain's CDR3 is CASSLVGMGGHTEAFF. CDR3 sequence (DNA): TGTGCCAGCAGCTTAGTTGGAATGGGGGGTCACACTGAAGCTTTCTTT.

This clonotype was counted only a few times. This beta chain slipped into a library made for alpha chains as a stray read, so its size is not meaningful. V usage is TRBV20-1 and J usage is TRBJ2-7, with 7 bases fitting TRBD1. Germline CDR1 reads DFQATT; CDR2 reads SNEGSKA (reference sequence). CDR3 length equals 13 residues. V was clipped by 4 bases and J by 5 bases; unmatched bases: 8. CDR3 residues: CSANRGTDDEQYF. The CDR3 coding sequence is TGCAGTGCTAACAGGGGTACCGACGACGAGCAGTACTTC.

In the case of this clonotype: Because the library targeted alpha chains, this beta chain is an off-target read whose size means little. CDR3 sequence (DNA): TGTGCCAGCAGCCAAAGAGGTGAACGCGGTGAGCAGTTCTTC. Translation: CASSQRGERGEQFF. The rearrangement uses TRBV3-1 and TRBJ2-1; D remains unclear. Germline CDR1 LGHDT, CDR2 YNNKEL (reference sequence). CDR3 size: 14 residues. The V gene lost 2 bases and the J gene lost 9 bases, with 14 bases spanning the gap.